This T cell receptor (beta chain) is from a study of CD8 T cells in ankylosing spondylitis. The germline gives CDR1 SGDLS, CDR2 YYNGEE. The germline V and J ends were trimmed by 3 bases and 9 bases, with 13 bases remaining between them. The CDR3 sequence is 13 residues long. By quantitative 5'-RACE with molecular barcodes, the TCR beta libraries were made. TCRdb re-derived calls from the 5' RACE reads in MiXCR, one entry per CDR3 protein. The data contain roughly 700,000 distinct CDR3 sequences, around 19% of them seen just once; the ten biggest clones take up about 20%. This clonotype has a handful of counts. The antigen remains unidentified. Overall study findings and caveats: Several highly homologous variants formed a TCR beta motif that appeared characteristic of ankylosing spondylitis blood. Disease-associated clones were CD8+ and fairly uncommon in peripheral blood. Disease-linked clones reportedly showed significant enrichment in matched ankylosing spondylitis synovial fluid.

This rearrangement joins TRBV9 to TRBJ2-1; D is unclear. The TCR sequence derives from a male donor with ankylosing spondylitis. The sequencing input was blood, either unsorted or a sorted T cell fraction (not recorded which). The CDR3 is CASSEASATEQFF. The CDR3 DNA sequence: TGTGCCAGCAGCGAGGCCTCAGCCACTGAGCAGTTCTTC.